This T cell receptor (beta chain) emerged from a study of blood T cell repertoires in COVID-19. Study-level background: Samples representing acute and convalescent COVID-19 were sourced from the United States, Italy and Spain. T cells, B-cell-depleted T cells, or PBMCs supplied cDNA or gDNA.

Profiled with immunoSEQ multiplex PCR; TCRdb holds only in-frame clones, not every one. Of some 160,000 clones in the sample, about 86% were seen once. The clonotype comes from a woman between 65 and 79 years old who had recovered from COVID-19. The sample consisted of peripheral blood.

CDR3 nucleotides: TGTGCCAGCAGCTTAACCCGGACATCCGCCACCTACGAGCAGTACTTC. Translating it yields CASSLTRTSATYEQYF. The chain links TRBV11-2 to TRBJ2-7; D is possibly TRBD1 (5 bases). Trimming removed 2 bases from V and 2 bases from J, with 16 bases in between. Germline CDR1 reads SGHAT; CDR2 reads FQNNGV. The CDR3 extends over 16 amino acids.